Listed here is a single T cell receptor beta chain. This sample is part of a study of blood T cell repertoires in COVID-19. Study overall: Sources were T cells, B-cell-depleted T cells, or PBMCs; the material itself was cDNA or gDNA.

CDR3 length: 11 amino acids. Germline V lookup: CDR1 GTSNPN, CDR2 SVGIG (reference sequence). Deletions cut 5 bases from V and 8 bases from J, with 9 bases between. Clones were sequenced by immunoSEQ multiplex PCR, and TCRdb holds only the in-frame ones, with some missing. The sample carries a few hundred thousand clones, roughly 80% recorded once. The chain uses TRBV30 and TRBJ1-4; D is uncertain. This clonotype originated in a woman between 70 and 85 years old with acute or convalescent COVID-19. The sequenced sample consisted of peripheral blood. CDR3 sequence: CAWGRGEKLFF. In DNA form, the CDR3 reads TGTGCCTGGGGACGAGGGGAAAAACTGTTTTTT.